This passage covers 18 T cell receptor beta chains from one sample sequenced in a study of PD-1 blockade in classical Hodgkin lymphoma (dated by TCRdb to between 2020 and 2021). Library preparation was by the immunoSEQ multiplex PCR assay. This is the immuneACCESS table as TCRdb keeps it, with only in-frame sequences that have V and J called. A part of the clones is gone; compared with another copy, unresolved V genes explain less than half, and the rest is unexplained. The sample data list around 43,000 clones, and roughly 90% of these were observed just once. Nearly 5% of the sample comes from the top ten. The time point label of this sample denotes: newly diagnosed, previously untreated cHL patient sample. Sequencing used peripheral blood mononuclear cells (PBMCs). These receptors all stem from a human donor with classical Hodgkin lymphoma.

V is TRBV5-4 and J is TRBJ2-5, with 7 bases identical to TRBD1. The germline CDR1 and CDR2 sequences are SGHNT and YYREEE (reference sequence). This CDR3 spans 15 amino acids. V shed 0 bases and J 2 bases; nucleotides not matched to a gene: 4. Written as DNA, the CDR3 is TGTGCCAGCAGCTTGGGACAGGGTGTACAAGAGACCCAGTACTTC. This sequence encodes CASSLGQGVQETQYF.

The gene calls are TRBV27 and TRBJ2-1; the match to TRBD2 covers 10 bases. Germline V gene lookup returns CDR1 MNHEY and CDR2 SMNVEV (reference sequence). The CDR3 covers 15 residues. V shed 4 bases, J shed 6 bases, and the junction held 6 bases outside the gene matches. The CDR3 nucleotides are TGTGCCAGCAGTTCCGTAGCGGGAGGTTTCAATGAGCAGTTCTTC. Translating it yields CASSSVAGGFNEQFF.

This clone was seen once. In nucleotides, the CDR3 is TGTGCCACCTCCGGGTTTTGGGGGGCAGGGGAAAAACTGTTTTTT. Translated, it gives CATSGFWGAGEKLFF. The rearrangement uses TRBV15 and TRBJ1-4; a possible D gene is TRBD1 (6 bases). CDR1 and CDR2 (germline): LNHNV, YYDKDF (reference sequence). This CDR3 is built from 15 residues. The ends were cut back, 8 bases at V and 8 bases at J, with 21 bases in the middle.

In this sample, this clone turned up once. CDR3 in amino acids: CATTQGNNQPQHF. DNA for the CDR3: TGTGCCACTACACAGGGAAACAATCAGCCCCAGCATTTT. The chain links TRBV2 to TRBJ1-5, with D perhaps TRBD1 (6 bases). V was pared by 10 bases and J by 3 bases, with 13 bases between. The CDR3 covers 13 residues. The germline V gene has CDR1 SNHLY and CDR2 FYNNEI.

The V gene is TRBV19, the J gene TRBJ2-3; the match to TRBD2 covers 15 bases. The CDR3 consists of 14 residues. V gave up 7 bases and J gave up 15 bases; unmatched junction bases: 11. Germline lookup yields CDR1 LNHDA and CDR2 SQIVND (reference sequence). DNA of the CDR3: TGTGCCAGTAAAAGGACTAGCGGGAGGGGTACGTTTTATTTT. Encoded protein: CASKRTSGRGTFYF.

The chain has TRBV29-1 and TRBJ2-1; D uncertain. Trimming cost V 2 bases and J 9 bases, with 11 bases left between them. This CDR3 has 12 residues. Germline CDR1 reads SQVTM; CDR2 reads ANQGSEA. CDR3 DNA sequence: TGCAGCGTTGAAAGGACCGTCGGTGAGCAGTTCTTC. Protein product: CSVERTVGEQFF.

The chain combines TRBV19 with TRBJ2-1; 9 bases line up with TRBD2. V trimming: 3 bases; J trimming: 3 bases; junction bases outside the gene matches: 6. CDR3 size: 16 residues. Germline-derived CDR1 and CDR2 are LNHDA and SQIVND (reference sequence). The CDR3 sequence: CASSIRAGGVYNEQFF. In nucleotides, the CDR3 is TGTGCCAGTAGTATTAGGGCGGGAGGGGTCTACAATGAGCAGTTCTTC.

The chain employs TRBV25-1 and TRBJ2-7; 7 nucleotides line up with TRBD2. The V segment lost 3 bases and the J segment 3 bases; nucleotides outside the gene matches: 8. Germline CDR1 is MGHDK and CDR2 is SYGVNS. The CDR3 runs 15 residues. The DNA of the CDR3 is TGTGCCAGCAGTGAGCGCCGACAGCGGGGCTACGAGCAGTACTTC. Translated, it gives CASSERRQRGYEQYF.

The chain carries TRBV19 and TRBJ2-7; 9 bases are a match to TRBD2. J gave up 3 bases and V 5 bases, and 17 bases lay outside the gene matches. Germline V gene data show CDR1 as LNHDA and CDR2 as SQIVND (reference sequence). The CDR3 is made up of 18 amino acids. For the CDR3, the DNA is TGTGCCAGTAGTCCCCGAGGTCGGCTAGCGGGATCGCACTACGAGCAGTACTTC. As protein: CASSPRGRLAGSHYEQYF.

This clone has just one count. V and J are TRBV29-1 and TRBJ2-1, with D tentatively TRBD2 (6 bases). Trimming stripped 7 bases from V and 9 bases from J, with 10 bases between. CDR1 is SQVTM, CDR2 ANQGSEA, per germline. This CDR3 is built from 10 residues. The CDR3 bases are TGCAGCGGCTACGGGGGTGAGCAGTTCTTC. Its protein is CSGYGGEQFF.

The CDR3 region has the DNA TGTGCCAGCAGCTTAAACAGGGCGAACACTGAAGCTTTCTTT. It translates to CASSLNRANTEAFF. V gene TRBV7-9 combines with J gene TRBJ1-1, with D possibly matching TRBD1 (6 bases). The V end lost 2 bases, the J end lost 1 base, and 8 bases lay between the germline ends. The length of the CDR3 is 14 residues. CDR1 and CDR2 from the germline V gene are SEHNR and FQNEAQ (reference sequence).

This chain links TRBV7-3 with TRBJ2-3, with 8 bases lining up with TRBD2. J was trimmed by 3 bases and V by 5 bases; bases with no gene match: 7. Germline V gene lookup returns CDR1 SGHTA and CDR2 FQGTGA. CDR3 length: 15 amino acids. CDR3 residues: CASSQSGTRTDTQYF. The CDR3 DNA is TGTGCCAGCAGCCAGTCCGGGACTAGGACAGATACGCAGTATTTT.

The J gene is TRBJ2-7, the V gene TRBV7-9; 7 bases align to TRBD2. CDR1 is SEHNR, CDR2 FQNEAQ, per germline (reference sequence). J gave up 6 bases and V 5 bases, and 4 bases lay outside the gene matches. This CDR3 has 12 residues. DNA of the CDR3: TGTGCCAGCAGCCGGGAGGTTGGCGAGCAGTACGTC. This gives the protein CASSREVGEQYV.

This chain joins TRBV7-8 and TRBJ2-1, with a possible D match to TRBD1 (7 bases). The CDR3 is made up of 16 amino acids. V lost 6 bases to trimming and J lost 4 bases, with 19 bases between them. The germline gives CDR1 SGHVS, CDR2 FQNEAQ. The CDR3, as DNA: TGTGCCAGCAGTCGTTGGGGGGACAGAGGATACAATGAGCAGTTCTTC. Its translation is CASSRWGDRGYNEQFF.

This clone has just one count. The chain recombines TRBV28 with TRBJ1-1; D is unresolved. The germline V and J ends were trimmed by 3 bases and 5 bases, with 13 bases remaining between them. The CDR3 has 14 amino acids. Germline V gene sequence: CDR1 MDHEN, CDR2 SYDVKM. CDR3 sequence reads: CASSFSGIRTEAFF. The CDR3 DNA is TGTGCCAGCAGTTTTTCGGGTATCCGGACTGAAGCTTTCTTT.

The table lists this clone with a few counts. V is TRBV6-1 and J is TRBJ1-5; TRBD1 might be the D (5 bases). This CDR3 comprises 14 residues. Per germline, CDR1 MNHNS and CDR2 SASEGT. The V end was cut by 4 bases, the J end by 4 bases, with 11 bases between. The CDR3 bases are TGTGCCAGCAGTGGGTCAGGGTCAAATCAGCCCCAGCATTTT. It is translated as CASSGSGSNQPQHF.

The chain carries TRBV30 and TRBJ2-5, with 7 bases aligning to TRBD2. The junction had 13 bases not matched to a gene; V was cut back by 5 bases and J by 1 base. This CDR3 spans 16 amino acids. Germline V gene lookup returns CDR1 GTSNPN and CDR2 SVGIG (reference sequence). CDR3 loop: CAWDRVAGAIQETQYF. The CDR3 DNA is TGTGCCTGGGACAGAGTGGCGGGAGCCATCCAAGAGACCCAGTACTTC.

This chain joins TRBV19 and TRBJ2-6; the match to TRBD1 covers 12 bases. The CDR3 length is 17 residues. The J segment lost 6 bases and the V segment lost 4 bases, leaving 7 bases of the junction unmatched. The germline V gene has CDR1 LNHDA and CDR2 SQIVND (reference sequence). CDR3: CASSTGTGGRAANVLTF. The CDR3 region has the DNA TGTGCCAGTAGTACCGGGACAGGGGGCCGGGCGGCCAACGTCCTGACTTTC.